This T cell receptor beta chain was retrieved from a study of PD-L1 blockade in urothelial cancer. Study at large: Samples came from 3 weeks, at the second dose, and 6 weeks into treatment. Median T cell yield per blood sample was about 150,000 cells. Study-wide results and caveats: At 3 weeks on treatment, tumor-associated clones expanded more with durable benefit.

TCRdb's table, derived via immunoSEQ multiplex PCR, lists solely in-frame clones and lacks some. The sample records 41,000 or so clones, about 85% being singletons. Specified time point: peripheral blood 6 weeks after treatment start. A note on this clone: The antigen is not known.

CDR3 length equals 16 residues. The V end was cut by 5 bases, the J end by 1 base, with 12 bases between. Germline CDR1 MDHEN, CDR2 SYDVKM. The genes are TRBV28 and TRBJ2-6, with TRBD2 as a possible D gene (5 bases). Source: PBMCs, taken around atezolizumab (anti-PD-L1) treatment. The clonotype was recovered from a man between 65 and 79 years old with urothelial cancer. The CDR3 protein is CASSATGVSGANVLTF. Here the CDR3 DNA reads TGTGCCAGCAGTGCTACCGGGGTGTCTGGGGCCAACGTCCTGACTTTC.